These T cell receptor beta chains were read from a single sample in a study of blood T cell repertoires in COVID-19. Assay: immunoSEQ multiplex PCR; the TCRdb copy retains only in-frame clones and omits some. Of over 55,000 clones in the sample, around three quarters were seen once. Sequenced material: peripheral blood. The source of these receptors is a woman in her 70s with acute or convalescent COVID-19. The CDR3 runs from the conserved cysteine through the conserved F or W. A D gene is named only where the DNA matches it firmly. Where a row states a size, it is once, few, many or the class of an expanded clone; other rows omit it.

clone_size d_call j_call v_call cdr3_aa cdr3_nt
. TRBD1 TRBJ2-3 TRBV9 CASSVRDRVRTDTQYF TGTGCCAGCAGCGTTAGGGACAGGGTAAGGACAGATACGCAGTATTTT
. . TRBJ1-5 TRBV6-7 CASPRGAGVVGQPQHF TGTGCCAGCCCCCGGGGGGCAGGGGTTGTCGGTCAGCCCCAGCATTTT
. . TRBJ2-7 TRBV5-1 CASSLVSGYEQYF TGCGCCAGCAGCTTGGTAAGCGGCTACGAGCAGTACTTC
. . TRBJ1-2 TRBV28 CASSFPPAGHGYTF TGTGCCAGCTCCTTTCCGCCTGCGGGACATGGCTACACCTTC
once . TRBJ2-1 TRBV9 CASSVNEQTRWQFF TGTGCCAGCAGCGTAAATGAGCAGACTAGATGGCAGTTCTTC
. . TRBJ2-1 TRBV15 CATSRAYNEQFF TGTGCCACCAGCAGAGCTTACAATGAGCAGTTCTTC
. . TRBJ1-1 TRBV5-5 CASSLSDLPNTEAFF TGTGCCAGCAGCTTGTCGGACTTACCGAACACTGAAGCTTTCTTT
. . TRBJ2-1 TRBV5-1 CASSLGQSSYNEQFF TGCGCCAGCAGCTTGGGACAGAGCTCCTACAATGAGCAGTTCTTC
once . TRBJ1-1 TRBV7-9 CASSLGQENTEAFF TGTGCCAGCAGCTTAGGACAGGAGAACACTGAAGCTTTCTTT
. TRBD2 TRBJ2-1 TRBV19 CASRGLASDEQFF TGTGCCAGTAGGGGACTAGCGAGCGATGAGCAGTTCTTC
. TRBD1 TRBJ1-5 TRBV6-1 CASSGPGQVPFTDNQPQHF TGTGCCAGCAGTGGGCCGGGACAGGTCCCTTTTACGGACAATCAGCCCCAGCATTTT
once TRBD1 TRBJ1-1 TRBV6-5 CASSWDSNTEAFF TGTGCCAGCAGCTGGGACAGCAACACTGAAGCTTTCTTT
. TRBD1 TRBJ1-2 TRBV10-3 CAISESIGLGQGGYGYTF TGTGCCATCAGTGAGTCGATCGGACTGGGACAGGGAGGCTATGGCTACACCTTC
. . TRBJ2-7 TRBV2 CASSVGQGYEQYF TGTGCCAGCAGTGTGGGGCAGGGCTACGAGCAGTACTTC
once TRBD1 TRBJ1-2 TRBV6-5 CASRHPGTGYHGYTF TGTGCCAGCAGACACCCCGGGACAGGGTATCATGGCTACACCTTC
. TRBD2 TRBJ2-1 TRBV19 CASSIAGGFYNEQFF TGTGCCAGTTCCATAGCGGGGGGATTCTACAATGAGCAGTTCTTC
. TRBD2 TRBJ2-1 TRBV3-1/TRBV3-2 CASSLTAGGMYYNEQFF TGTGCCAGCAGCCTCACAGCGGGGGGGATGTACTACAATGAGCAGTTCTTC
. . TRBJ1-1 TRBV6-1 CASSELGDSSTEAFF TGTGCCAGCAGTGAACTCGGGGATTCAAGCACTGAAGCTTTCTTT
. TRBD1 TRBJ2-3 TRBV19 CASSIGPARGNTQYF TGTGCCAGTAGTATAGGGCCGGCCAGGGGGAATACGCAGTATTTT
few . TRBJ1-2 TRBV30 CAWTLGRAIANYGYTF TGTGCCTGGACCCTGGGCAGGGCGATCGCTAACTATGGCTACACCTTC
. . TRBJ1-3 TRBV7-9 CASSPSGARTISGNTIYF TGTGCCAGCAGCCCCAGTGGGGCACGGACTATCTCTGGAAACACCATATATTTT
. . TRBJ2-5 TRBV25-1 CASIQGFPRTQYF TGTGCCAGCATTCAGGGGTTCCCCAGGACCCAGTACTTC
few TRBD1 TRBJ1-1 TRBV11-1 CASSRDSLNTEAFF TGTGCCAGCAGCCGGGACAGTCTGAACACTGAAGCTTTCTTT
. . TRBJ2-3 TRBV11-2 CASSLRQLSTDTQYF TGTGCCAGCAGCCTCCGACAGTTGAGCACAGATACGCAGTATTTT
. TRBD2 TRBJ2-7 TRBV7-2 CASSLGSSGSTYEQYF TGTGCCAGCAGCTTAGGTTCTAGCGGGAGCACCTACGAGCAGTACTTC
. . TRBJ1-6 TRBV28 CASSLTGFGGYNSPLHF TGTGCCAGCAGTTTAACCGGGTTCGGTGGCTATAATTCACCCCTCCACTTT
. . TRBJ2-7 TRBV5-6 CASSPVGGYEQYF TGTGCCAGCAGCCCGGTGGGGGGCTACGAGCAGTACTTC
. . TRBJ1-3 TRBV27 CANISGTPYSGNTIYF TGTGCCAATATTTCCGGGACACCGTACTCTGGAAACACCATATATTTT
. . TRBJ2-1 TRBV3-1/TRBV3-2 CASSPSPRSYNEQFF TGTGCCAGCAGCCCCTCCCCCCGTTCCTACAATGAGCAGTTCTTC
many . TRBJ1-1 TRBV29-1 CSVWTALVGEAFF TGCAGCGTCTGGACAGCCCTAGTGGGTGAAGCTTTCTTT
. TRBD2 TRBJ2-1 TRBV19 CASSPGLAGRSYNEQFF TGTGCCAGTAGTCCAGGACTAGCGGGAAGGTCCTACAATGAGCAGTTCTTC
. . TRBJ1-2 TRBV6-6 CASSRTLEADYGYTF TGTGCCAGCAGTCGAACCCTGGAGGCTGACTATGGCTACACCTTC
. TRBD1 TRBJ1-3 TRBV2 CASSIGQAGNTIYF TGTGCCAGCAGTATTGGACAGGCTGGAAACACCATATATTTT
. . TRBJ1-2 TRBV7-2 CASSLRRAYGYTF TGTGCCAGCAGCTTAAGGAGGGCGTATGGCTACACCTTC
. TRBD2 TRBJ2-3 TRBV5-4 CASSFPGLAGSDTQYF TGTGCCAGCAGCTTCCCGGGACTAGCGGGTTCAGATACGCAGTATTTT
. TRBD2 TRBJ2-7 TRBV28 CASRTSGGVSYEQYF TGTGCCAGCAGGACTAGCGGGGGAGTCTCCTACGAGCAGTACTTC
few TRBD1 TRBJ1-3 TRBV30 CAWSVLQGRHTIYF TGTGCCTGGAGTGTCTTACAGGGGAGGCACACCATATATTTT
. TRBD1 TRBJ1-2 TRBV7-9 CASREQGHNYGYTF TGTGCCAGCAGAGAACAGGGGCATAACTATGGCTACACCTTC
. TRBD1 TRBJ1-2 TRBV3-1/TRBV3-2 CASSKGTGGNYGYTF TGTGCCAGCAGCAAGGGAACAGGGGGAAACTATGGCTACACCTTC
. TRBD1 TRBJ1-1 TRBV29-1 CSVYNPGQGLNTEAFF TGCAGCGTTTATAACCCGGGACAGGGTTTGAACACTGAAGCTTTCTTT
. . TRBJ1-2 TRBV6-2/TRBV6-3 CASSYKGDYGYTF TGTGCCAGCAGTTACAAAGGAGACTATGGCTACACCTTC
. . TRBJ2-7 TRBV12-3/TRBV12-4 CASSFLHEQYF TGTGCCAGCAGTTTCCTACACGAGCAGTACTTC
. . TRBJ1-1 TRBV7-9 CASSLAGGMNTEAFF TGTGCCAGCAGCTTAGCGGGGGGGATGAACACTGAAGCTTTCTTT
once TRBD1 TRBJ1-5 TRBV12-5 CASGQGGTGLNQPQHF TGTGCTAGTGGTCAGGGCGGGACAGGGTTAAATCAGCCCCAGCATTTT
few TRBD1 TRBJ1-5 TRBV19 CASRVPGQGGLGQPQHF TGTGCCAGTAGGGTCCCGGGACAGGGCGGGTTAGGTCAGCCCCAGCATTTT
few TRBD1 TRBJ1-6 TRBV7-7 CASSPGQVGNSPLHF TGTGCCAGCAGCCCCGGACAGGTCGGGAATTCACCCCTCCACTTT
few TRBD2 TRBJ2-3 TRBV4-1 CASSQASGSSTDTQYF TGCGCCAGCAGCCAGGCTAGCGGGTCTAGCACAGATACGCAGTATTTT
once TRBD2 TRBJ2-7 TRBV4-2 CASSQDWGGRWLAGDEQYF TGTGCCAGCAGCCAAGATTGGGGGGGGAGGTGGCTAGCGGGAGACGAGCAGTACTTC
once . TRBJ2-1 TRBV7-9 CASSLLGAGAINEQFF TGTGCCAGCAGCCTCTTGGGCGCGGGGGCTATCAATGAGCAGTTCTTC